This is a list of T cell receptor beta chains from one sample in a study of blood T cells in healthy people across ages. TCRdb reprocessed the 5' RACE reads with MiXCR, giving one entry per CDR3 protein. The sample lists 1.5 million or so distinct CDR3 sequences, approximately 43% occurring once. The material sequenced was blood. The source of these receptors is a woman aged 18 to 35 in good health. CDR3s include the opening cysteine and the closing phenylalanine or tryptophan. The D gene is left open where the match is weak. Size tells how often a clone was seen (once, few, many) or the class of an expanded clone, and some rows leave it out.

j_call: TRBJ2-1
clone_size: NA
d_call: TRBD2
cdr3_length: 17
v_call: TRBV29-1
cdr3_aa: CSVEAPGLAGAYNEQFF
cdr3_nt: TGCAGCGTTGAAGCCCCGGGACTAGCGGGCGCCTACAATGAGCAGTTCTTC

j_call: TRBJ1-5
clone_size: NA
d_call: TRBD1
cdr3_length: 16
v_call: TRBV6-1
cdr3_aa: CASSARTGQDNQPQHF
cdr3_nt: TGTGCCAGCAGTGCCCGGACAGGCCAAGATAATCAGCCCCAGCATTTT

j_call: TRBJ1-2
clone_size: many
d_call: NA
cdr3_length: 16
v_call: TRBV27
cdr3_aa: CASSPLLGTPGGGYTF
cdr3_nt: TGTGCCAGCAGTCCGTTACTAGGGACACCGGGAGGTGGCTACACCTTC

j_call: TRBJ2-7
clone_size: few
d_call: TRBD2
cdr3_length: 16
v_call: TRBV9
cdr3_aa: CASSPGLAKRSYEQYF
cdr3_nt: TGTGCCAGCAGCCCCGGACTAGCGAAACGCTCCTACGAGCAGTACTTC

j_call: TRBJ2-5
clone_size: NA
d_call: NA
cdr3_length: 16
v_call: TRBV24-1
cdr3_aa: CATSDLRRGGYNEQYF
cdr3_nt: TGTGCCACCAGTGATTTGCGGCGCGGGGGCTACAATGAGCAGTACTTC

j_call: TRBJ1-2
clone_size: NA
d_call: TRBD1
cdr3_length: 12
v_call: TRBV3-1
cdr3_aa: CASILTGDGYTF
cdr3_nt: TGTGCCAGCATCTTGACAGGGGACGGCTACACCTTC

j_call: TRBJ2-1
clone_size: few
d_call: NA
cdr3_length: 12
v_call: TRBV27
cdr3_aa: CASRRPGNEQFF
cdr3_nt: TGTGCCAGCAGGAGACCCGGCAATGAGCAGTTCTTC

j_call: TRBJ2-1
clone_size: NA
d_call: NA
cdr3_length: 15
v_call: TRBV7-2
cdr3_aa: CASSLRTVDYNEQFF
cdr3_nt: TGTGCCAGCAGCTTACGAACAGTGGATTACAATGAGCAGTTCTTC

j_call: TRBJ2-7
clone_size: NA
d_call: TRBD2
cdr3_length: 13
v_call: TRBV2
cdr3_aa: CAAGREPPYEQYF
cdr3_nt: TGTGCGGCAGGGCGGGAGCCCCCCTACGAGCAGTACTTC

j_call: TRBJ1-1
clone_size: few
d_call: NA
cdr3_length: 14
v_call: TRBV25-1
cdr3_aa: CASSGAGAITEAFF
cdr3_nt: TGTGCCAGCAGTGGGGCAGGGGCGATCACTGAAGCTTTCTTT

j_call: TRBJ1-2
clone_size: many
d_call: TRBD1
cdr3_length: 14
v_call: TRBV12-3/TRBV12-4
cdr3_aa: CASSPTGVGYGYTF
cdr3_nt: TGTGCCAGCAGCCCGACAGGGGTTGGGTATGGCTACACCTTC

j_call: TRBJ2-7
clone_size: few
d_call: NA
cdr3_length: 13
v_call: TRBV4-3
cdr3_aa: CASSQVKVSEQYF
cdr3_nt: TGCGCCAGCAGCCAAGTAAAGGTCTCCGAGCAGTACTTC

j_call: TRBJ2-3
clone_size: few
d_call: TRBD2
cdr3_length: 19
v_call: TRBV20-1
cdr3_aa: CSAREDPLAGGYNTDTQYF
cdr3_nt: TGCAGTGCTAGAGAGGACCCGCTAGCGGGGGGATACAACACAGATACGCAGTATTTT

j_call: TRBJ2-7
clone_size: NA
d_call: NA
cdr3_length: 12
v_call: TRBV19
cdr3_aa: CASSIGGTEQYF
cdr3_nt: TGTGCCAGCAGTATAGGGGGGACCGAGCAGTACTTC

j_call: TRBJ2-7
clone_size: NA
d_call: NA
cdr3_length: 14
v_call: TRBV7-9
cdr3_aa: CASSFGRAAGEQYF
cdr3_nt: TGTGCCAGCAGCTTCGGAAGGGCCGCGGGCGAGCAGTACTTC

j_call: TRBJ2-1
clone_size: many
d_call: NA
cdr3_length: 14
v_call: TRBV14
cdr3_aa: CASSPTGTYNEQFF
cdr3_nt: TGTGCCAGCAGTCCGACAGGGACTTACAATGAGCAGTTCTTC

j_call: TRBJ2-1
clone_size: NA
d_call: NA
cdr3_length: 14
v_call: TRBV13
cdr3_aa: CASSPGGLVNEQFF
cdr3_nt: TGTGCCAGCAGCCCAGGGGGGCTAGTCAATGAGCAGTTCTTC

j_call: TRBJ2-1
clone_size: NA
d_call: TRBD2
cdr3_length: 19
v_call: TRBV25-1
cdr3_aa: CASSATGTSGRALYNEQFF
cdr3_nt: TGTGCCAGCAGTGCGACCGGGACTAGCGGGAGGGCTCTATACAATGAGCAGTTCTTC

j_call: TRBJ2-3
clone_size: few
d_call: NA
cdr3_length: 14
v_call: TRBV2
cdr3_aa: CASSARVVADTQYF
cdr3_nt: TGTGCCAGCAGTGCCAGAGTTGTGGCAGATACGCAGTATTTT

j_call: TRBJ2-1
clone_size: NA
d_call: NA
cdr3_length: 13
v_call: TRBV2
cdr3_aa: CASNLLSYNEQFF
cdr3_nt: TGTGCCAGCAACCTACTATCCTACAATGAGCAGTTCTTC